The present T cell receptor (beta chain) was sequenced within a study of cytotoxic CD8 clonotypes in ibrutinib-treated CLL. Points from the study as a whole: Before falling back toward baseline at progression, clonality had risen at the time of ibrutinib response.

The sequencing depth, 1 in 200,000 to 1 in 1 million T cells, was the target. The repertoire was sequenced with immunoSEQ multiplex PCR; TCRdb's copy has only in-frame clones and lacks some. The repertoire consists of around 300,000 clones, with almost 80% occurring once and the leading ten covering over 5.5%. Germline lookup yields CDR1 SGHVS and CDR2 FQNEAQ. V trimming: 3 bases; J trimming: 5 bases; junction bases outside the gene matches: 5. The CDR3 spans 15 residues. Frozen PBMC stocks contributed around 1.9 micrograms of genomic DNA to the TCR beta libraries. Of note for this clone: The antigen is undetermined.

The receptor comes from a human donor with chronic lymphocytic leukemia. V and J are TRBV7-8 and TRBJ2-1; 9 bases map to TRBD2. The sample consisted of PBMCs, taken before ibrutinib treatment. Here the CDR3 reads CASSLSSGMHNEQFF. The CDR3 DNA sequence: TGTGCCAGCAGCTTGTCTAGCGGGATGCACAATGAGCAGTTCTTC.